This passage covers 10 T cell receptor beta chains from one sample sequenced in a study of identical twins (dated by TCRdb to the mid-2010s). The receptor library was made with 5' RACE. The sequencing machine was an Illumina HiSeq 2000. TCRdb trimmed the raw reads at Q25, called clones with MiXCR and kept productive beta chains. Identical CDR3 proteins give one entry, which carries the most common genes and DNA. This sample holds a few hundred thousand distinct CDR3 sequences; 20% to 25% were observed only once. Roughly 2.8% of the sample comes from the top ten. These data were likewise used in another study, on T cells expressing NK-cell markers.

The specimen sequenced was CD4+ T cells sorted from blood. All receptors come from a woman younger than 35 in good health.

V and J are TRBV11-2 and TRBJ1-2, with TRBD1 identical over 7 bases. V was pared by 5 bases and J by 7 bases, with 7 bases of the junction left unmatched. Germline CDR1 SGHAT, CDR2 FQNNGV. This CDR3 contains 13 residues. For the CDR3, the DNA is TGTGCCAGCAGCCAGACAGGGATTGGTGGCTACACCTTC. Protein product: CASSQTGIGGYTF.

The chain has TRBV11-2 and TRBJ2-7; D gene ambiguous. V lost 0 bases to trimming and J lost 2 bases, with 11 bases between them. CDR3 length equals 15 residues. The germline gives CDR1 SGHAT, CDR2 FQNNGV. The CDR3 sequence: CASSLERLEPYEQYF. DNA of the CDR3: TGTGCCAGCAGCTTAGAAAGACTCGAGCCCTACGAGCAGTACTTC. Full variable domain (outside the CDR3, taken from reference TRBV11-2 and TRBJ2-7): EAGVAQSPRYKIIEKRQSVAFWCNPISGHATLYWYQQILGQGPKLLIQFQNNGVVDDSQLPKDRFSAERLKGVDSTLKIQPAKLEDSAVYLCASSLERLEPYEQYFGPGTRLTVT.

In its sample, this clonotype was seen a few times. The rearrangement joins TRBV20-1 to TRBJ1-2, with D possibly being TRBD1 (5 bases). CDR3 length equals 13 residues. CDR1 and CDR2 from the germline V gene are DFQATT and SNEGSKA (reference sequence). V lost 8 bases and J lost 3, with 16 bases in between. The CDR3 spells CSTPSRDDYGYTF. Written as DNA, the CDR3 is TGCAGTACTCCGTCCAGGGATGACTATGGCTACACCTTC.

The chain is built from TRBV5-1 and TRBJ2-7; D may be TRBD1 (5 bases). V lost 0 bases and J lost 1, with 8 bases in between. CDR3 length: 14 amino acids. Germline-derived CDR1 and CDR2 are SGHRS and YFSETQ. CDR3 residues: CASSLEPGSYEQYF. The CDR3 DNA reads TGCGCCAGCAGCTTGGAGCCAGGGTCCTACGAGCAGTACTTC.

This clonotype was recorded only once. The rearrangement links TRBV9 to TRBJ2-1; a weak D match, TRBD1 (6 bases). Germline assignment: CDR1 SGDLS and CDR2 YYNGEE. The CDR3 covers 15 residues. Trimming shortened V by 5 bases and J by 4 bases, and 16 bases separated the two germline ends. This chain's CDR3 is CASSKLGTPYNEQFF. The CDR3 nucleotides are TGTGCCAGCAGTAAACTAGGGACACCATACAATGAGCAGTTCTTC.

This clonotype was seen at least ten times. The V and J genes are TRBV12-3 or TRBV12-4 and TRBJ2-2; D is uncertain. This CDR3 contains 14 residues. V lost 3 bases, J lost 0 bases, and 5 bases lay in between. Here the CDR3 DNA reads TGTGCCAGCAGTTTGTCCCCGAACACCGGGGAGCTGTTTTTT. Protein: CASSLSPNTGELFF.

The chain has TRBV4-1 and TRBJ2-1; 7 bases map to TRBD2. Trimming cost V 0 bases and J 4 bases; bases outside gene matches: 6. CDR3 length: 16 amino acids. The germline V gene has CDR1 MGHRA and CDR2 YSYEKL. This CDR3 reads CASSQEASGLYNEQFF. In DNA form, the CDR3 reads TGCGCCAGCAGCCAAGAGGCTAGCGGACTGTACAATGAGCAGTTCTTC.

The CDR3: CASSGLAFSTDTQYF. The DNA of the CDR3 is TGTGCCAGCAGCGGACTAGCTTTTAGCACAGATACGCAGTATTTT. The rearrangement joins TRBV5-6 to TRBJ2-3, with 8 bases that match TRBD2. The germline CDR1 and CDR2 sequences are SGHDT and YYEEEE. The V gene end was trimmed by 4 bases and the J gene end by 0 bases; junction bases not matched to a gene: 4. This CDR3 spans 15 amino acids. Combining the CDR3 with reference TRBV5-6 and TRBJ2-3 gives the whole variable domain DAGVTQSPTHLIKTRGQQVTLRCSPKSGHDTVSWYQQALGQGPQFIFQYYEEEERQRGNFPDRFSGHQFPNYSSELNVNALLLGDSALYLCASSGLAFSTDTQYFGPGTRLTVL.

The V and J genes are TRBV5-1 and TRBJ2-3; D call uncertain. Deletions cut 3 bases from V and 7 bases from J, with 9 bases between. The germline CDR1 and CDR2 sequences are SGHRS and YFSETQ. There are 12 residues in the CDR3. CDR3 sequence (DNA): TGCGCCAGCAGCTCCCAGTGGAATACGCAGTATTTT. It specifies CASSSQWNTQYF.

This clonotype occurred a few times. The chain employs TRBV2 and TRBJ2-5, with a possible D match to TRBD2 (5 bases). V lost 7 bases and J lost 2, with 14 bases in between. The CDR3 sequence is 14 residues long. From germline, CDR1 is SNHLY and CDR2 FYNNEI. CDR3 amino acids: CASTLDWVQETQYF. In DNA form, the CDR3 reads TGTGCCAGCACCTTGGACTGGGTACAAGAGACCCAGTACTTC.